The 24 T cell receptor beta chains below were found in one sample sequenced in a study of blood T cell repertoires in COVID-19. Generated by immunoSEQ multiplex PCR, the TCRdb table keeps only in-frame clones and is missing some. The data contain some 7,500 clones, roughly 88% of them singletons. The sample taken for sequencing was peripheral blood. The receptor set was obtained from an older woman with active COVID-19.

The CDR3 DNA follows: TGTGCCAGCAGTTTGGCTAGCGGGGGCACAGATACGCAGTATTTT. This sequence encodes CASSLASGGTDTQYF. This sequence joins TRBV27 and TRBJ2-3; 9 bases fit TRBD2. J gave up 1 base and V 3 bases, and 2 bases lay outside the gene matches. CDR1 and CDR2 from the germline V gene are MNHEY and SMNVEV (reference sequence). CDR3 size: 15 residues.

The chain recombines TRBV2 with TRBJ2-7; 10 nucleotides agree with TRBD2. The CDR3 spans 12 residues. Per germline, CDR1 SNHLY and CDR2 FYNNEI. J lost 6 bases, V lost 10 bases, and 6 bases had no gene match. The CDR3 loop reads CAIMGLASEQYF. CDR3 DNA sequence: TGTGCCATCATGGGACTAGCGAGCGAGCAGTACTTC.

The rearrangement joins TRBV7-3 to TRBJ1-2; D ambiguous. CDR3 length: 13 amino acids. V was cut by 2 bases and J by 7 bases, with 11 bases left in between. Per germline, CDR1 SGHTA and CDR2 FQGTGA. The CDR3 loop is CASSLPSQVGYTF. The CDR3 region has the DNA TGTGCCAGCAGCTTACCAAGCCAGGTTGGCTACACCTTC. Full variable domain (missing parts from reference TRBV7-3 and TRBJ1-2): GAGVSQTPSNKVTEKGKYVELRCDPISGHTALYWYRQSLGQGPEFLIYFQGTGAADDSGLPNDRFFAVRPEGSVSTLKIQRTERGDSAVYLCASSLPSQVGYTFGSGTRLTVV.

The chain has TRBV10-3 and TRBJ1-2; D not certain. The germline V gene encodes CDR1 ENHRY and CDR2 SYGVKD. The ends were cut back, 2 bases at V and 7 bases at J, with 17 bases in the middle. This CDR3 is built from 15 residues. The CDR3 nucleotides are TGTGCCATCAGTGAGCCTCGAGGAGGGCTGGGTGGCTACACCTTC. Its protein is CAISEPRGGLGGYTF.

This chain joins TRBV27 and TRBJ2-3, with 9 bases identical to TRBD1. V trimming: 2 bases; J trimming: 5 bases; junction bases outside the gene matches: 5. CDR3 length: 15 residues. In germline, CDR1 is MNHEY, CDR2 SMNVEV (reference sequence). CDR3 region: CASSLRDRDLDTQYF. The CDR3 nucleotides read TGTGCCAGCAGTTTACGGGACAGGGACCTAGATACGCAGTATTTT.

On this clone: A junction end diverges from the germline sequence, so it may reflect a read error. The chain combines TRBV28 with TRBJ1-2; TRBD1 is a possible D gene (5 bases). Germline V gene sequence: CDR1 MDHEN, CDR2 SYDVKM. The CDR3 consists of 14 residues. The CDR3, as DNA: TGTGCCAGCACCACTCCCGGGGAGGGACGGAGGCTATCCTTC. Amino acid sequence: CASTTPGEGRRLSF.

In nucleotides, the CDR3 is TGTGCCACCTCCGGGGGTATTCGGGGGACTGAAGCTTTCTTT. It yields the protein CATSGGIRGTEAFF. The V gene is TRBV2, the J gene TRBJ1-1, with D maybe TRBD1 (5 bases). Germline loops: CDR1 SNHLY, CDR2 FYNNEI. Trimming took off 10 bases at V and 5 bases at J, with 20 bases between the two ends. The CDR3 runs 14 residues.

The chain combines TRBV2 with TRBJ2-7, with D tentatively TRBD2 (5 bases). CDR1 is SNHLY, CDR2 FYNNEI, per germline. The CDR3 is 15 residues long. Trimming took off 7 bases at V and 3 bases at J, with 19 bases between the two ends. This CDR3 reads CASNSGIPFGYEQYF. DNA of the CDR3: TGTGCCAGCAACTCCGGGATCCCTTTCGGCTACGAGCAGTACTTC.

V gene TRBV30 combines with J gene TRBJ1-3; D ambiguous. The CDR3 spans 15 residues. Trimming removed 0 bases at V and 1 base at J, with 10 bases between. CDR1 and CDR2 (germline): GTSNPN, SVGIG (reference sequence). This CDR3 reads CAWSVPGRSGNTIYF. CDR3 nucleotide sequence: TGTGCCTGGAGTGTACCGGGGAGGTCTGGAAACACCATATATTTT. Complete variable domain (other parts from reference TRBV30 and TRBJ1-3): SQTIHQWPATLVQPVGSPLSLECTVEGTSNPNLYWYRQAAGRGLQLLFYSVGIGQISSEVPQNLSASRPQDRQFILSSKKLLLSDSGFYLCAWSVPGRSGNTIYFGEGSWLTVV.

The CDR3 DNA reads as TGCGCCAGCAGCTTGGGGCAGAAGATTCCCTACGAGCAGTACTTC. Amino acid sequence: CASSLGQKIPYEQYF. The chain links TRBV5-1 to TRBJ2-7; D call uncertain. Looked up from germline, CDR1 is SGHRS and CDR2 is YFSETQ. The germline V and J ends were trimmed by 0 bases and 2 bases, with 12 bases remaining between them. CDR3 length equals 15 residues.

This chain joins TRBV7-2 and TRBJ1-3; D gene ambiguous. Trimming removed 5 bases at V and 2 bases at J, with 22 bases between. The CDR3 extends over 18 amino acids. The germline V gene has CDR1 SGHTA and CDR2 FQGNSA. Here the CDR3 reads CASSPPSGRLLPGNTIYF. CDR3 DNA sequence: TGTGCCAGCAGCCCACCCTCAGGCAGGTTGCTTCCTGGAAACACCATATATTTT.

V is TRBV2 and J is TRBJ2-3, with D perhaps matching TRBD2 (6 bases). The CDR3 loop spans 16 amino acids. V was cut by 4 bases and J by 0 bases, with 14 bases left in between. The germline gives CDR1 SNHLY, CDR2 FYNNEI. The CDR3 loop reads CASSVRGSGSTDTQYF. The DNA of the CDR3 is TGTGCCAGCAGTGTACGTGGGAGCGGGAGCACAGATACGCAGTATTTT.

The chain employs TRBV28 and TRBJ1-2; 7 bases line up with TRBD1. Germline assignment: CDR1 MDHEN and CDR2 SYDVKM. The CDR3 contains 13 residues. The V segment lost 6 bases and the J segment 6 bases; nucleotides outside the gene matches: 7. The CDR3 DNA follows: TGTGCCAGCAGGGGGGGACAGTGGAATGGCTACACCTTC. Protein product: CASRGGQWNGYTF.

The rearrangement joins TRBV6-5 to TRBJ2-7; 10 bases agree with TRBD1. The V segment lost 7 bases and the J segment 2 bases; nucleotides outside the gene matches: 8. The CDR3 runs to 15 residues. Germline V CDR1 and CDR2: MNHEY, SVGAGI. In nucleotides, the CDR3 is TGTGCCAGCATCGCCGGGACAGGGGCTACCTACGAGCAGTACTTC. Its protein product is CASIAGTGATYEQYF.

This clone came up once. This chain links TRBV12-3 or TRBV12-4 with TRBJ2-7; D is ambiguous. V shed 5 bases and J shed 4 bases, with 9 bases lying between them. CDR3 size: 12 residues. CDR3 sequence: CASSENEYEQYF. As DNA, the CDR3 is TGTGCCAGCAGTGAAAACGAGTACGAGCAGTACTTC.

This clone came up a few times. The V gene is TRBV19, the J gene TRBJ2-2; a possible D gene is TRBD2 (6 bases). The V gene lost 0 bases and the J gene lost 7 bases, with 9 bases spanning the gap. The CDR3 runs to 14 residues. Looked up from germline, CDR1 is LNHDA and CDR2 is SQIVND (reference sequence). For the CDR3, the DNA is TGTGCCAGTAGTATAGAAACGGGGGTCGGGGAGCTGTTTTTT. Its protein is CASSIETGVGELFF.

The chain uses TRBV5-6 and TRBJ1-5; maybe TRBD1 (6 bases). This CDR3 comprises 14 residues. The germline V gene has CDR1 SGHDT and CDR2 YYEEEE. V was trimmed by 6 bases and J by 7 bases, leaving 17 bases between them. The CDR3 sequence is CASTQGQTPQPQHF. CDR3 DNA sequence: TGTGCCAGCACCCAAGGACAGACCCCCCAGCCCCAGCATTTT.

The chain joins TRBV12-3 or TRBV12-4 to TRBJ1-2; TRBD1 is a possible D gene (5 bases). This CDR3 has 13 residues. V lost 7 bases and J lost 5, with 14 bases in between. Here the CDR3 reads CASKFGREYGYTF. The CDR3 DNA follows: TGTGCCAGCAAATTCGGCAGGGAATATGGCTACACCTTC.

This clone is a singleton in its sample. This chain links TRBV5-1 with TRBJ2-7, with D hard to call. CDR1 and CDR2 from the germline V gene are SGHRS and YFSETQ. The CDR3 runs to 13 residues. With 2 bases removed from V and 3 bases from J, the gap between germline ends came to 9 bases. CDR3 sequence reads: CASSFRDDYEQYF. As DNA, the CDR3 is TGCGCCAGCAGCTTCCGAGATGACTACGAGCAGTACTTC.

The chain couples TRBV27 to TRBJ1-1; 9 positions match TRBD1. V shed 5 bases and J 11 bases; nucleotides not matched to a gene: 18. This CDR3 comprises 16 residues. Per the germline V gene, CDR1 is MNHEY and CDR2 is SMNVEV (reference sequence). The CDR3 nucleotides are TGTGCCAGCAGTCCCACGGGGACAGGGTTGGGGGCGGCGGCTTTCTTT. It yields the protein CASSPTGTGLGAAAFF.

V and J are TRBV5-6 and TRBJ2-1; TRBD2 matches at 14 bases. The CDR3 spans 16 residues. Germline-derived CDR1 and CDR2 are SGHDT and YYEEEE. V gave up 4 bases and J gave up 5 bases; unmatched junction bases: 5. CDR3 protein: CASSPRTSGGHNEQFF. As DNA, the CDR3 is TGTGCCAGCAGCCCCCGGACTAGCGGGGGGCACAATGAGCAGTTCTTC.

The chain is built from TRBV7-9 and TRBJ1-6; 7 bases align to TRBD1. J gave up 7 bases and V 7 bases, and 10 bases lay outside the gene matches. The CDR3 covers 15 residues. CDR1 SEHNR and CDR2 FQNEAQ come from the germline V gene (reference sequence). The CDR3: CASTLGEGGNSPLHF. CDR3 in DNA: TGTGCCAGCACCCTAGGGGAAGGGGGCAATTCACCCCTCCACTTT.

The chain links TRBV20-1 to TRBJ1-1; 9 bases map to TRBD1. In germline, CDR1 is DFQATT, CDR2 SNEGSKA (reference sequence). CDR3 length: 10 amino acids. CDR3 protein: CRTGGTEAFF. In DNA, the CDR3 is TGCAGGACAGGGGGCACTGAAGCTTTCTTT.

The rearrangement links TRBV30 to TRBJ1-4; TRBD1 matches 9 bases. CDR3 length: 12 residues. Germline CDR1 is GTSNPN and CDR2 is SVGIG (reference sequence). V lost 2 bases to trimming and J lost 14 bases; unmatched junction nucleotides: 6. The CDR3 DNA reads TGTGCCTGGAGTTTTAAAGGGACAGGGCTGTTTTTT. This translates into CAWSFKGTGLFF. The full variable domain, in which reference TRBV30 and TRBJ1-4 provide the parts outside the CDR3, is SQTIHQWPATLVQPVGSPLSLECTVEGTSNPNLYWYRQAAGRGLQLLFYSVGIGQISSEVPQNLSASRPQDRQFILSSKKLLLSDSGFYLCAWSFKGTGLFFGSGTQLSVL.